The next 9 T cell receptor beta chains were all read from a single sample in a study of T cell clonality in common variable immunodeficiency (dated by TCRdb to the mid-2010s). Broad study findings and their caveats: CVID TCRbeta sequences reportedly showed fewer deletions and N-nucleotide insertions and lacked highly modified clones with 13 or more V deletions.

The library was prepared using the immunoSEQ multiplex PCR assay. Held by TCRdb, this immuneACCESS table contains in-frame sequences only and omits some clones. Under half of the omission traces to an unresolved V gene where checked; the cause of the rest is unknown. With nearly 20,000 clones recorded, this sample contains no clone counted only once. The ten largest clones take up 2.5% to 3% of the sample. No antigen is known for these receptors. The sequenced material came from peripheral blood mononuclear cells. Receptors were obtained from a human donor with common variable immunodeficiency.

This clone was picked up many times. The read gets to within 3 residues of the CDR3 end, and the germline J gene fills in the rest. This chain links TRBV20-1 with TRBJ2-1, with 14 bases lining up with TRBD2. Germline values: CDR1 DFQATT, CDR2 SNEGSKA (reference sequence). This CDR3 region has 17 residues. Unmatched junction bases numbered 14, after V lost 4 bases and J lost 9 bases. The CDR3 spells CSATGTSGSIWNTEQFF. CDR3 DNA, as far as it was read: TGCAGTGCTACTGGGACTAGCGGGAGTATTTGGAACACTGAG.

This clone came up many times. The CDR3 is cut off 3 residues early in the read; its end comes from the germline J gene. The V and J genes are TRBV5-1 and TRBJ1-1, with no clear D. This CDR3 spans 14 amino acids. The germline gives CDR1 SGHRS, CDR2 YFSETQ. Trimming removed 0 bases at V and 0 bases at J, with 6 bases between. CDR3 sequence: CASSLEDLNTEAFF. CDR3 DNA, as far as it was read: TGCGCCAGCAGCTTGGAAGACTTGAACACTGAA.

In the case of this clone: The read ends 3 residues early relative to the CDR3; the germline J gene fills the gap. The rearrangement uses TRBV20-1 and TRBJ2-7; TRBD2 agrees at 8 bases. Germline V gene lookup returns CDR1 DFQATT and CDR2 SNEGSKA (reference sequence). V lost 5 bases to trimming and J lost 5 bases; unmatched junction nucleotides: 5. This CDR3 has 12 amino acids. The part of the CDR3 DNA that was read is TGCAGTGCTCGGGAGGGGAAACACGAG. Translated: CSAREGKHE. The full-length CDR3 reads as CSAREGKHEQYF.

There are many counts of this clone. The CDR3 extends 3 residues past the end of the read, so its final part is completed from the germline J gene. The chain combines TRBV18 with TRBJ1-5; 7 bases line up with TRBD1. Trimming took 2 bases from V and 6 from J; bases not matched to a gene: 4. Germline CDR1 KGHSH, CDR2 LQKENI. The CDR3 loop spans 14 amino acids. Partial CDR3 DNA: TGTGCCAGCTCACCAGGGACAGATTCTCAGCCC. This encodes CASSPGTDSQP. The entire CDR3 protein is CASSPGTDSQPQHF.

This clone was detected ten times or more. The CDR3 end falls 3 residues outside the read, so it is completed with the germline J gene. This chain links TRBV19 with TRBJ2-3; 14 positions match TRBD2. The CDR3 runs 16 residues. The V segment lost 5 bases and the J segment 4 bases; nucleotides outside the gene matches: 5. CDR1 is LNHDA and CDR2 is SQIVND in the germline V gene (reference sequence). CDR3 DNA, as far as it was read: TGTGCCAGTAGTGTGACTAGCGGGAGGGTGGCAGATACG. Amino acid sequence: CASSVTSGRVADT. The full CDR3 reads CASSVTSGRVADTQYF.

This clone was picked up many times. Read sequence stops 3 residues before the CDR3 end, and the germline J gene provides the missing end. The chain employs TRBV6-2 or TRBV6-3 and TRBJ2-3; 14 bases map to TRBD2. The V gene end was trimmed by 5 bases and the J gene end by 1 base; junction bases not matched to a gene: 5. This CDR3 comprises 17 residues. In germline, CDR1 is MNHEY, CDR2 SVGEGT. CDR3 protein: CASSRLAGGTGTDTQYF. The covered CDR3 bases are TGTGCCAGCAGTCGACTAGCGGGAGGGACGGGCACAGATACG.

Concerning this clone: The read comes to an end 3 residues before the CDR3 does, leaving the germline J gene to fill in the end. This chain connects TRBV7-8 to TRBJ2-6; 8 bases are a match to TRBD2. This CDR3 is built from 18 residues. Looked up from germline, CDR1 is SGHVS and CDR2 is FQNEAQ. Trimming cost V 1 base and J 4 bases; bases outside gene matches: 9. The covered CDR3 bases are TGTGCCAGCAGCTTAGTTGAGATAGCGGGAACGGGGGCCAACGTC. It encodes CASSLVEIAGTGANV. In full, the CDR3 reads CASSLVEIAGTGANVLTF.

Remarks on this clone: The CDR3 end lies 3 residues beyond the end of the read and is filled in from the germline J gene. The rearrangement uses TRBV19 and TRBJ2-3; D perhaps matches TRBD2 (5 bases). The CDR3 is 14 amino acids. V lost 6 bases, J lost 3 bases, and 13 bases lay in between. CDR1 and CDR2 (germline): LNHDA, SQIVND (reference sequence). The CDR3 loop is CASRPAGVTDTQYF. The DNA read from the CDR3 is TGTGCCAGTAGGCCTGCCGGGGTGACAGATACG.

This clone was detected ten times or more. The read gets to within 3 residues of the CDR3 end, and the germline J gene fills in the rest. The chain recombines TRBV7-6 with TRBJ2-7; 8 nucleotides agree with TRBD1. The J segment lost 2 bases and the V segment lost 5 bases, leaving 8 bases of the junction unmatched. The CDR3 is 15 amino acids. Germline V gives CDR1 SGHVS, CDR2 FNYEAQ. The covered CDR3 bases are TGTGCCAGCAGCCTTGAGACAGGGGCGACCTACGAG. Encoded protein: CASSLETGATYE. The whole CDR3 protein reads CASSLETGATYEQYF. Full variable domain (missing parts from reference TRBV7-6 and TRBJ2-7): GAGVSQSPRYKVTKRGQDVALRCDPISGHVSLYWYRQALGQGPEFLTYFNYEAQQDKSGLPNDRFSAERPEGSISTLTIQRTEQRDSAMYRCASSLETGATYEQYFGPGTRLTVT.